This TCR beta chain was identified during a study of multiple sclerosis patients with progressive multifocal leukoencephalopathy. Study-level findings and limits: Clones expanded at PML were already present before and during natalizumab. Lower normalized Shannon entropy suggested reduced TRB diversity in most PML patients.

A remark on this clone: Antigen unknown.

Libraries were prepared by immunoSEQ multiplex PCR; TCRdb keeps only in-frame clonotypes and omits some of them. The table includes more than 20,000 clones, approximately 90% detected once. CDR3 length: 15 residues. Regarding time point: more than ten months of natalizumab therapy. The control group, sampled over time, had multiple sclerosis, received natalizumab and did not develop PML. Prior interferon beta treatment was universal, and the PML patients were all female. This clonotype was sampled from a man aged 30 to 45 with multiple sclerosis. This chain connects TRBV12-2 to TRBJ1-5. TRBV12-2 is assigned pseudogene status. Sequenced here: PBMCs, sampled from a patient treated with natalizumab. CDR3 coding DNA: TGTGCAAGTCGCCCCACCCCTGGGGGGAATCAGCCCCAGCATTTT. Protein product: CASRPTPGGNQPQHF.